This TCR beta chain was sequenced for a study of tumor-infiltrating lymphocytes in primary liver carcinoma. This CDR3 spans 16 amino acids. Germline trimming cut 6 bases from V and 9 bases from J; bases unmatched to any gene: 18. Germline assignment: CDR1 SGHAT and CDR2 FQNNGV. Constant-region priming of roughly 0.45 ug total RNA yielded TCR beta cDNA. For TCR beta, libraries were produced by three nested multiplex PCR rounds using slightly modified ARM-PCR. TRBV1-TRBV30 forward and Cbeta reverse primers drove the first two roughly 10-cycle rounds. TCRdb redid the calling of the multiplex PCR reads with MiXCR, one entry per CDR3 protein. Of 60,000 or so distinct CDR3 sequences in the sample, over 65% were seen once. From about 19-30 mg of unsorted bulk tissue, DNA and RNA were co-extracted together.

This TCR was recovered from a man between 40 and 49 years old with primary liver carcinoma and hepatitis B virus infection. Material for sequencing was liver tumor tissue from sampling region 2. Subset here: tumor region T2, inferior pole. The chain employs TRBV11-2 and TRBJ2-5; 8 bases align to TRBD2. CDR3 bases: TGTGCCAGCAGTCAAACCCCTGGCGGGGGGAAAGGGGCCCAGTACTTC. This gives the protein CASSQTPGGGKGAQYF.